Each of the 5 T cell receptor beta chains below was sequenced from the same sample in a study of CD8+ T cells in alopecia areata. RNA extraction was followed by reverse transcription into cDNA, which acted as the sequencing template. Profiling relied on immunoSEQ multiplex PCR, and the TCRdb table lists in-frame clones only, not all of them. This table has 120,000 or so clones, approximately 58% appearing once. Source: CD4+ T cells sorted from blood, taken at week 0. These receptors were collected from a human donor with alopecia areata.

The chain carries TRBV4-1 and TRBJ2-7; D is ambiguous. Trimming left V 6 bases short and J 2 bases short, with 17 bases between. This CDR3 has 15 amino acids. The germline V gene encodes CDR1 MGHRA and CDR2 YSYEKL. CDR3 DNA: TGCGCCAGCAGTGTGGGCATAGTGACGGCCTACGAGCAGTACTTC. Its protein product is CASSVGIVTAYEQYF.

V usage is TRBV7-7 and J usage is TRBJ2-3; a possible D gene is TRBD2 (7 bases). Trimming cost V 5 bases and J 1 base, with 16 bases left between them. The length of the CDR3 is 16 residues. CDR1 SSHAT and CDR2 FNYEAQ come from the germline V gene (reference sequence). The CDR3 sequence: CASSPNRGAGTDTQYF. CDR3 nucleotides: TGTGCCAGCAGCCCAAACCGGGGGGCCGGCACAGATACGCAGTATTTT.

The chain is built from TRBV29-1 and TRBJ2-2; D is unresolved. From germline, CDR1 is SQVTM and CDR2 ANQGSEA. There are 14 residues in the CDR3. V was cut by 3 bases and J by 1 base, with 9 bases left in between. CDR3 loop: CSVDLQENTGELFF. CDR3 coding DNA: TGCAGCGTTGATTTGCAGGAGAACACCGGGGAGCTGTTTTTT.

This CDR3 reads CASSQVPGYGYTF. The CDR3 DNA reads TGTGCCAGCAGCCAGGTGCCCGGCTATGGCTACACCTTC. The rearrangement joins TRBV28 to TRBJ1-2; D remains ambiguous. The V gene's germline CDR1 is MDHEN and CDR2 SYDVKM. This CDR3 has 13 amino acids. V was clipped by 6 bases and J by 4 bases, with 12 bases between them.

The V gene is TRBV7-9, the J gene TRBJ2-7; 12 bases map to TRBD2. V dropped 5 bases and J dropped 2; count of bases not matched to a gene: 4. This CDR3 spans 15 amino acids. Germline values: CDR1 SEHNR, CDR2 FQNEAQ (reference sequence). CDR3 amino acids: CASSPGLAGTYEQYF. The CDR3 DNA sequence: TGTGCCAGCAGCCCAGGACTAGCGGGAACCTACGAGCAGTACTTC.